The present entry profiles one T cell receptor (beta chain) with its context. Its target is not known. With a much larger clone just one base away, this may be a read error. TCRdb reanalysed the PCR reads using MiXCR and keeps one entry per CDR3 protein. Of nearly 650,000 distinct CDR3 sequences listed, 25% were seen once; the top ten hold 0.7% to 0.95%. The sample comes from a study of molecular identifiers for immune sequencing clone quantification. The overall study: Naive CD8 RNA (approximately 20,000 or 100,000 cells) was divided into five aliquots, with four sequenced. Study-wide results and limits: Clones of above 20 RNA copies carried over 99% of effector molecules; in naive cells they carried under 1%.

This CDR3 contains 12 residues. The germline V gene encodes CDR1 MNHEY and CDR2 SMNVEV (reference sequence). The specimen sequenced was naive CD8+ T cells from blood, with Jurkat cell RNA spiked in. Subset defined: FACS-sorted CD8+CD4-CCR7+CD45RA+ naive T cells. The TCR originated in a human donor in good health. Some libraries in this study had Jurkat cell RNA spiked in. This chain links TRBV27 with TRBJ2-5; D is undetermined. The CDR3 protein is CASSHSRESQYF. The CDR3, as DNA: TGTGCCAGCAGTCACAGTCGAGAGAGCCAGTACTTC.